The 8 T cell receptor beta chains listed next were all sequenced from one sample in a study of T-cell memory formation after mild COVID-19 (dated by TCRdb to the early 2020s). Preparation of the library involved 5' RACE. This sample was sequenced with an Illumina NovaSeq 6000. In-frame beta chains were kept once TCRdb had trimmed the public reads at Q25 with fastp and called clones with MiXCR. Every CDR3 protein is listed once, alongside the most common genes and DNA of its rows. The sample table holds 250,000 to 300,000 distinct CDR3 sequences, of which 15% to 20% were seen once. Jointly, the top ten make up more than 20% of the sample. Sequencing was carried out using PBMCs or a T cell subset sorted from them (not recorded which). Source of these receptors: a man aged 18 to 35 who had mild COVID-19 (a few samples of this study predate the infection). The sample titles of this study are shuffled in the database, so cell type and time point are left out; the donor was told from shared clones.

The chain is built from TRBV7-8 and TRBJ2-7; unclear D gene. Trimming removed 5 bases from V and 3 bases from J, with 14 bases in between. The CDR3 loop spans 14 amino acids. The V gene's germline CDR1 is SGHVS and CDR2 FQNEAQ. The CDR3 protein is CASSPSTADYEQYV. The CDR3 DNA reads as TGTGCCAGCAGCCCCTCCACGGCAGACTACGAGCAGTACGTC.

Only one count was recorded for this clonotype. The V call is TRBV20-1, the J call TRBJ2-5; TRBD2 aligns across 13 bases. The CDR3 has 14 residues. Trimming cost V 6 bases and J 5 bases; bases outside gene matches: 6. The V gene's germline CDR1 is DFQATT and CDR2 SNEGSKA (reference sequence). The CDR3 loop is CSALTSGGMETQYF. The CDR3 nucleotides are TGCAGTGCACTGACTAGCGGGGGGATGGAGACCCAGTACTTC.

At least ten counts were recorded for this clonotype. This chain connects TRBV7-9 to TRBJ2-3; 8 nucleotides match TRBD2. V shed 8 bases, J shed 1 base, and the junction held 2 bases outside the gene matches. CDR3 length: 13 residues. The germline CDR1 and CDR2 sequences are SEHNR and FQNEAQ (reference sequence). The CDR3 DNA follows: TGTGCCAGCGGGACTAGGGGCACAGATACGCAGTATTTT. Translating gives CASGTRGTDTQYF.

The chain combines TRBV6-7 with TRBJ2-1, with D tentatively TRBD2 (5 bases). TRBV6-7 is labeled an ORF, and its function is uncertain. The V gene lost 0 bases and the J gene lost 6 bases, with 12 bases spanning the gap. The CDR3 consists of 15 residues. The CDR3 sequence is CASSYSPTAGNEQFF. The CDR3, as DNA: TGTGCCAGCAGTTACTCCCCGACCGCGGGCAATGAGCAGTTCTTC.

This chain joins TRBV4-1 and TRBJ2-7; D remains unclear. Trimming shortened V by 4 bases and J by 0 bases, and 13 bases separated the two germline ends. The CDR3 spans 15 residues. Germline values: CDR1 MGHRA, CDR2 YSYEKL. CDR3 DNA: TGCGCCAGCAGCCTGACCCCAGAACTCTCCTACGAGCAGTACGTC. This encodes CASSLTPELSYEQYV.

This clonotype was seen repeatedly, ten times or more. V gene TRBV5-1 combines with J gene TRBJ2-3, with TRBD2 matching over 8 bases. V trimming: 0 bases; J trimming: 6 bases; junction bases outside the gene matches: 9. Germline CDR1 SGHRS, CDR2 YFSETQ. CDR3 length equals 16 residues. The CDR3 loop reads CASSLAGGGPVDTQYF. The CDR3, as DNA: TGCGCCAGCAGCTTGGCCGGCGGGGGGCCCGTGGATACGCAGTATTTT.

This clonotype was counted a few times. V is TRBV5-1 and J is TRBJ2-1; maybe TRBD2 (6 bases). This CDR3 region has 16 residues. The V and J ends lost 6 bases and 7 bases respectively, with 23 bases between them. Per the germline V gene, CDR1 is SGHRS and CDR2 is YFSETQ. In DNA, the CDR3 is TGCGCCAGCAACCCTCGCGGCAGTGGCGGGGTTAATGAGCAGTTCTTC. This codes for CASNPRGSGGVNEQFF.

V gene TRBV4-3 combines with J gene TRBJ1-6; no clear D. CDR3 length equals 14 residues. Trimming took 0 bases from V and 8 from J, leaving 8 bases between them. From germline, CDR1 is LGHNA and CDR2 YSLEER. The CDR3 region is CASSQETLDSPLHF. CDR3 coding DNA: TGCGCCAGCAGCCAAGAGACTCTTGATTCACCCCTCCACTTT.